Listed here are 29 T cell receptor beta chains from one sample, sequenced in a study of blood T cell repertoires in COVID-19 (dated by TCRdb to about 2020). The library was generated by the immunoSEQ multiplex PCR assay. Not all clones reach the TCRdb copy of this immuneACCESS table, which keeps in-frame sequences only. Checked studies attribute under half of the gap to unresolved V genes and leave the rest unexplained. In this sample the table shows 95,000 to 100,000 clones, 92% of which occur a single time. The ten largest clonotypes hold around 6% of the sample. Sequencing used peripheral blood. The receptor set was obtained from a man between 50 and 59 years old with active COVID-19.

The chain carries TRBV28 and TRBJ1-2, with unresolved D. Looked up from germline, CDR1 is MDHEN and CDR2 is SYDVKM. The CDR3 has 15 residues. V was clipped by 3 bases and J by 1 base, with 12 bases between them. CDR3 sequence (DNA): TGTGCCAGCAGTTTGAGGGAGTACTTTAACTATGGCTACACCTTC. This sequence encodes CASSLREYFNYGYTF.

Details on this clone: The sample contains more than one DNA sequence encoding this CDR3. In DNA, the CDR3 is TGTGCCAGCAGCCTCGACAGGGGGTCCTACAATGAGCAGTTCTTC. It specifies CASSLDRGSYNEQFF. The chain has TRBV11-3 and TRBJ2-1; 9 bases line up with TRBD1. Germline loops: CDR1 SGHNT, CDR2 YENEEA. V lost 5 bases, J lost 1 base, and 3 bases stayed unmatched. The CDR3 contains 15 residues.

The chain links TRBV27 to TRBJ2-1; D gene unclear. The V gene's germline CDR1 is MNHEY and CDR2 SMNVEV (reference sequence). V lost 6 bases to trimming and J lost 0 bases, with 9 bases between them. CDR3 length: 14 residues. CDR3 residues: CASRLTSSYNEQFF. The CDR3 DNA is TGTGCCAGCAGGCTAACGAGCTCCTACAATGAGCAGTTCTTC.

V is TRBV27 and J is TRBJ1-2; TRBD1 matches at 11 bases. Germline V lookup: CDR1 MNHEY, CDR2 SMNVEV (reference sequence). The CDR3 contains 16 residues. After removal of 5 bases from V and 6 bases from J, the junction contained 11 bases not matched to a gene. CDR3 residues: CASSPYTGQGAHGYTF. The DNA of the CDR3 is TGTGCCAGCAGTCCCTATACAGGACAGGGGGCCCATGGCTACACCTTC.

The chain links TRBV28 to TRBJ1-5; 10 bases are shared with TRBD1. The CDR3 covers 16 residues. The V gene end was trimmed by 6 bases and the J gene end by 9 bases; junction bases not matched to a gene: 14. Germline V CDR1 and CDR2: MDHEN, SYDVKM. The CDR3 bases are TGTGCCAGCAGCTCGATAGGGGACAGGGGTATAATGCCCCAGCATTTT. This translates into CASSSIGDRGIMPQHF. The variable domain in full, with the rest retrieved from reference TRBV28 and TRBJ1-5, is DVKVTQSSRYLVKRTGEKVFLECVQDMDHENMFWYRQDPGLGLRLIYFSYDVKMKEKGDIPEGYSVSREKKERFSLILESASTNQTSMYLCASSSIGDRGIMPQHFGDGTRLSIL.

This rearrangement joins TRBV19 to TRBJ2-1, with a weak D call TRBD2 (5 bases). CDR3 length: 11 amino acids. The germline V gene has CDR1 LNHDA and CDR2 SQIVND (reference sequence). Between the trimmed V and J ends, which lost 3 bases and 14 bases, there was a span of 11 bases. CDR3 protein: CASSMGFGKFF. CDR3 nucleotide sequence: TGTGCCAGTAGTATGGGGTTCGGGAAGTTCTTC.

The chain employs TRBV3-1 (or the pseudogene TRBV3-2) and TRBJ1-4, with a possible D match to TRBD1 (5 bases). Trimming stripped 0 bases from V and 7 bases from J, with 12 bases between. Germline assignment: CDR1 LGHDT and CDR2 YNNKEL (reference sequence). This CDR3 has 15 residues. The CDR3 bases are TGTGCCAGCAGCCAAGATGGAGGGGCTGGTGAAAAACTGTTTTTT. Residues: CASSQDGGAGEKLFF.

The rearrangement uses TRBV5-6 and TRBJ2-2, with 13 nucleotides matching TRBD2. Unmatched junction bases numbered 10, after V lost 5 bases and J lost 6 bases. This CDR3 contains 17 residues. Germline values: CDR1 SGHDT, CDR2 YYEEEE. CDR3 in DNA: TGTGCCAGCAGGTCCGGGACTAGCGGGATTCTTTCCGGGGAGCTGTTTTTT. Amino acid sequence: CASRSGTSGILSGELFF.

The rearrangement links TRBV6-1 to TRBJ2-1; 10 bases fit TRBD2. Germline CDR1 MNHNS, CDR2 SASEGT. The V segment lost 3 bases and the J segment 9 bases; nucleotides outside the gene matches: 5. This CDR3 is built from 14 residues. As DNA, the CDR3 is TGTGCCAGCAGTGATTGGGTAGCGGGAGGTGAGCAGTTCTTC. Its protein is CASSDWVAGGEQFF.

The V gene is TRBV28, the J gene TRBJ1-3; D is ambiguous. This CDR3 spans 14 amino acids. Germline loops: CDR1 MDHEN, CDR2 SYDVKM. Trimming pared 1 base from V and 4 bases from J, leaving 8 bases between. The CDR3, as DNA: TGTGCCAGCAGTTTATCAGCGTGGGGAAACACCATATATTTT. This gives the protein CASSLSAWGNTIYF.

CDR3 in amino acids: CASSGGTALEAFF. In DNA, the CDR3 is TGTGCCAGTAGTGGAGGGACAGCCCTTGAAGCTTTCTTT. V gene TRBV19 combines with J gene TRBJ1-1, with TRBD1 identical over 7 bases. V trimming: 5 bases; J trimming: 7 bases; junction bases outside the gene matches: 7. The germline CDR1 and CDR2 sequences are LNHDA and SQIVND (reference sequence). CDR3 length: 13 amino acids.

V usage is TRBV25-1 and J usage is TRBJ2-7; 7 nucleotides line up with TRBD1. In germline, CDR1 is MGHDK, CDR2 SYGVNS. J was trimmed by 2 bases and V by 4 bases; bases with no gene match: 2. The CDR3 length is 13 residues. In DNA, the CDR3 is TGTGCCAGCAGTGGACAGGGAACCTACGAGCAGTACTTC. Translated: CASSGQGTYEQYF.

The V gene is TRBV30, the J gene TRBJ2-2, with TRBD1 identical over 9 bases. From germline, CDR1 is GTSNPN and CDR2 SVGIG (reference sequence). The CDR3 length is 13 residues. The CDR3 sequence is CARTGGFTGELFF. The DNA for the CDR3 is TGTGCACGCACAGGGGGCTTCACCGGGGAGCTGTTTTTT.

Details on this clone: A read error may produce the germline difference seen at one junction end. This chain connects TRBV29-1 to TRBJ1-1; 7 bases are a match to TRBD1. The CDR3 totals 12 residues. Germline V gene lookup returns CDR1 SQVTM and CDR2 ANQGSEA. CDR3 protein: CSVEDRASEAFF. In DNA, the CDR3 is TGCAGCGTAGAAGACAGGGCGAGTGAAGCTTTCTTT.

The gene calls are TRBV11-2 and TRBJ1-1; D remains ambiguous. CDR3 length: 15 residues. The germline CDR1 and CDR2 sequences are SGHAT and FQNNGV. V lost 0 bases and J 1 base, leaving 9 bases between the germline ends. This chain's CDR3 is CASSLDRLENTEAFF. The CDR3 region has the DNA TGTGCCAGCAGCTTAGATCGACTAGAGAACACTGAAGCTTTCTTT.

The chain couples TRBV28 to TRBJ1-6, with 8 bases matching TRBD1. The CDR3 contains 16 residues. J gave up 6 bases and V 2 bases, and 6 bases lay outside the gene matches. Germline V lookup: CDR1 MDHEN, CDR2 SYDVKM. CDR3 bases: TGTGCCAGCAGTTTACCCGCGACAGGGGCTAATTCACCCCTCCACTTT. This gives the protein CASSLPATGANSPLHF.

CDR3: CASSFGRESYNEQFF. In DNA form, the CDR3 reads TGTGCCAGCAGCTTCGGGCGGGAGTCCTACAATGAGCAGTTCTTC. This chain connects TRBV7-6 to TRBJ2-1; 7 bases agree with TRBD2. The CDR3 loop spans 15 amino acids. J was trimmed by 1 base and V by 3 bases; bases with no gene match: 3. In germline, CDR1 is SGHVS, CDR2 FNYEAQ.

This chain uses TRBV6-5 with TRBJ1-1; 11 positions match TRBD1. CDR3 length: 15 amino acids. Losses at the gene ends were 6 bases for V and 4 bases for J; bases not matched to a gene: 7. The germline V gene encodes CDR1 MNHEY and CDR2 SVGAGI. The CDR3 DNA sequence: TGTGCCAGCAGGGCCGGGACAGGGGGATTCACTGAAGCTTTCTTT. It is translated as CASRAGTGGFTEAFF.

The chain couples TRBV14 to TRBJ2-7; possible D gene TRBD2, 5 bases. Germline lookup yields CDR1 SGHDN and CDR2 FVKESK. This CDR3 has 13 amino acids. V shed 4 bases and J shed 5 bases, with 12 bases lying between them. The CDR3 DNA follows: TGTGCCAGCAGCCGGTCCCGGGGAAACGAGCAGTACTTC. Translated: CASSRSRGNEQYF.

CDR3 sequence (DNA): TGTGCCACCAGTGATGCCGGGAGTTCCTACGAGCAGTACTTC. Its protein is CATSDAGSSYEQYF. V is TRBV24-1 and J is TRBJ2-7, with D possibly TRBD2 on 6 matching bases. Germline V CDR1 and CDR2: KGHDR, SFDVKD. V was clipped by 3 bases and J by 1 base, with 9 bases between them. This CDR3 is 14 amino acids long.

The chain combines TRBV19 with TRBJ1-2; D perhaps matches TRBD1 (5 bases). Germline V CDR1 and CDR2: LNHDA, SQIVND (reference sequence). The V end was cut by 4 bases, the J end by 4 bases, with 16 bases between. This CDR3 is built from 15 residues. Here the CDR3 DNA reads TGTGCCAGTAGTACGCCGACAGTTTCTGGCTATGGCTACACCTTC. Translation gives CASSTPTVSGYGYTF.

This sequence joins TRBV19 and TRBJ1-1; D remains unclear. The CDR3 runs 14 residues. Germline V CDR1 and CDR2: LNHDA, SQIVND (reference sequence). V gave up 5 bases and J gave up 1 base, with 11 bases separating them. CDR3 in DNA: TGTGCCAGTAGTCAATCGGTTACGAACACTGAAGCTTTCTTT. Translation: CASSQSVTNTEAFF.

This clone was counted only a few times. The rearrangement joins TRBV10-1 to TRBJ2-1, with 8 bases matching TRBD2. Looked up from germline, CDR1 is WNHNN and CDR2 is SYGVQD (reference sequence). The CDR3 sequence is 16 residues long. J lost 1 base, V lost 4 bases, and 6 bases had no gene match. The CDR3 loop reads CASSVSVAGSYNEQFF. CDR3 bases: TGCGCCAGCAGTGTTTCAGTAGCGGGGTCCTACAATGAGCAGTTCTTC.

CDR3 sequence (DNA): TGTGCCTGGAGTGTAGGTCTAGCGGGCGGGGGGGATGAGCAGTTCTTC. Its translation is CAWSVGLAGGGDEQFF. V is TRBV30 and J is TRBJ2-1; 9 bases are a match to TRBD2. Trimming took 0 bases from V and 8 from J; bases not matched to a gene: 11. CDR1 is GTSNPN and CDR2 is SVGIG in the germline V gene (reference sequence). The length of the CDR3 is 16 residues. Together with reference TRBV30 and TRBJ2-1, the CDR3 gives the full variable domain: SQTIHQWPATLVQPVGSPLSLECTVEGTSNPNLYWYRQAAGRGLQLLFYSVGIGQISSEVPQNLSASRPQDRQFILSSKKLLLSDSGFYLCAWSVGLAGGGDEQFFGPGTRLTVL.

The gene calls are TRBV7-2 and TRBJ2-7; D might be TRBD1 (5 bases). Per germline, CDR1 SGHTA and CDR2 FQGNSA. This CDR3 contains 14 residues. V was trimmed by 3 bases and J by 3 bases, leaving 12 bases between them. CDR3 DNA sequence: TGTGCCAGCAGCTTCCAGGGATTACGCTACGAGCAGTACTTC. This codes for CASSFQGLRYEQYF.

The chain has TRBV2 and TRBJ1-1; D might be TRBD1 (6 bases). The germline CDR1 and CDR2 sequences are SNHLY and FYNNEI. V lost 3 bases and J lost 6, with 11 bases in between. There are 13 residues in the CDR3. CDR3 residues: CASSDWRTAEAFF. CDR3 DNA: TGTGCCAGCAGTGACTGGCGGACAGCTGAAGCTTTCTTT.

This clone was seen a few times. This chain links TRBV29-1 with TRBJ2-4; no reliable D call. Per germline, CDR1 SQVTM and CDR2 ANQGSEA. V lost 7 bases, J lost 0 bases, and 7 bases lay in between. The CDR3 has 12 residues. DNA of the CDR3: TGCAGCGCAGAGCTAGCCAAAAACATTCAGTACTTC. Translating gives CSAELAKNIQYF.

This clone was observed once. This chain uses TRBV28 with TRBJ2-2, with 11 bases aligning to TRBD2. CDR3 length: 19 amino acids. CDR1 MDHEN and CDR2 SYDVKM come from the germline V gene. V gave up 2 bases and J gave up 6 bases; unmatched junction bases: 14. CDR3 DNA: TGTGCCAGCAGTTTAACAGTGGCTAGCGGGAGGTTCGTCCCCGGGGAGCTGTTTTTT. Amino acid sequence: CASSLTVASGRFVPGELFF.

The chain is built from TRBV24-1 and TRBJ2-1; 7 positions match TRBD2. Germline values: CDR1 KGHDR, CDR2 SFDVKD. CDR3 length: 16 residues. V dropped 5 bases and J dropped 0; count of bases not matched to a gene: 6. The CDR3 nucleotides read TGTGCCACCAGTGCCTCTAGCGGTTACTCCTACAATGAGCAGTTCTTC. Protein product: CATSASSGYSYNEQFF.